One sample yielded the 21 T cell receptor beta chains listed below, sequenced in a study of T cells in women clearing cervical HPV infection. The protocol was immunoSEQ multiplex PCR, while the TCRdb copy is restricted to in-frame clones and leaves out a portion. The sample holds about 48,000 clones. The sample consisted of blood buffy coat. Receptors were obtained from a woman aged 18 to 75 with a cervical HPV16 infection that either progressed to CIN3+ or cleared (not recorded which).

The chain's CDR3 is CASSLQSDYGYTF. CDR3 DNA (partial): TGCGCCAGCAGCTTACAGTCTGACTATGGC. The rearrangement joins TRBV5-1 to TRBJ1-2, with D uncertain. The read falls 3 residues short of the CDR3 end, and the missing part is taken from the germline J gene. CDR1 and CDR2 (germline): SGHRS, YFSETQ. V was cut by 2 bases and J by 3 bases, with 8 bases left in between. This CDR3 contains 13 residues.

On this clone: The read ends 3 residues early relative to the CDR3; the germline J gene fills the gap. The genes are TRBV30 and TRBJ2-7, with a tentative D call TRBD2 (5 bases). Germline V gene data show CDR1 as GTSNPN and CDR2 as SVGIG (reference sequence). CDR3 length: 12 residues. The V gene lost 1 base and the J gene lost 6 bases, with 10 bases spanning the gap. The CDR3 sequence: CAWSATRREQYF. The CDR3 bases that were read are TGTGCCTGGAGTGCAACTAGGCGCGAG.

Notes on this clone: The read comes to an end 3 residues before the CDR3 does, leaving the germline J gene to fill in the end. V gene TRBV18 combines with J gene TRBJ2-4, with 10 bases fitting TRBD2. CDR1 KGHSH and CDR2 LQKENI come from the germline V gene. The CDR3 runs to 19 residues. Trimming took 6 bases from V and 2 from J; bases not matched to a gene: 16. Incomplete CDR3 DNA: TGTGCCAGCTCCCGTCGGCTAGCGGGAGAACGGGTGTCCAAAAACATT. Protein product: CASSRRLAGERVSKNI. The full CDR3 is CASSRRLAGERVSKNIQYF.

Comments on this clone: A read error may account for a junction end that differs from germline. The read ends 3 residues early relative to the CDR3; the germline J gene fills the gap. The V call is TRBV4-2, the J call TRBJ2-3; 12 positions agree with TRBD2. CDR3 length equals 16 residues. CDR1 is LGHNA, CDR2 YNFKEQ, per germline. Incomplete CDR3 DNA: TGCGCCAGCAGCCCAGCTAGCGGGGGGGCCACAGATACG. Encoded protein: CASSPASGGATDT. The entire CDR3 protein reads CASSPASGGATDTQYF.

As for this clone: The CDR3 extends 3 residues past the end of the read, so its final part is completed from the germline J gene. V usage is TRBV7-8 and J usage is TRBJ2-3; D might be TRBD2 (6 bases). There are 16 residues in the CDR3. Germline CDR1 and CDR2: SGHVS and FQNEAQ. Trimming removed 7 bases at V and 0 bases at J, with 17 bases between. The CDR3 reads CASTLGAGLSTDTQYF. Partial CDR3 DNA: TGTGCCAGCACCCTTGGTGCGGGGCTTAGCACAGATACG.

Details on this clone: Relative to the germline gene, one junction end is altered; a read error may explain this. The read gets to within 3 residues of the CDR3 end, and the germline J gene fills in the rest. The chain recombines TRBV19 with TRBJ1-1, with a tentative D call TRBD1 (5 bases). This CDR3 spans 13 amino acids. Germline values: CDR1 LNHDA, CDR2 SQIVND (reference sequence). CDR3 in amino acids: CASQGLGNNEAFF. CDR3 bases read: TGTGCCAGCCAGGGTCTGGGGAACAATGAA. The entire variable domain, with the rest obtained from reference TRBV19 and TRBJ1-1, is as follows: DGGITQSPKYLFRKEGQNVTLSCEQNLNHDAMYWYRQDPGQGLRLIYYSQIVNDFQKGDIAEGYSVSREKKESFPLTVTSAQKNPTAFYLCASQGLGNNEAFFGQGTRLTVV.

On this clone: The read halts 3 residues ahead of the CDR3 end, with the missing end drawn from the germline J gene. This chain links TRBV20-1 with TRBJ2-7; D unresolved. The CDR3 is 12 residues long. Trimming took 6 bases from V and 2 from J, leaving 11 bases between them. CDR1 and CDR2 from the germline V gene are DFQATT and SNEGSKA (reference sequence). The DNA read from the CDR3 is TGCAGTGCCCACGACTCTACCTACGAG. This gives the protein CSAHDSTYE. The whole CDR3 protein is CSAHDSTYEQYF.

Details on this clone: The sequenced fragment ends 3 residues before the CDR3 boundary, so the rest is inferred from the germline J gene. This chain uses TRBV12-3 or TRBV12-4 with TRBJ1-1; 9 bases align to TRBD1. The CDR3 runs 15 residues. V trimming: 5 bases; J trimming: 1 base; junction bases outside the gene matches: 5. Here the CDR3 reads CASSRKQGANTEAFF. Partial CDR3 DNA: TGTGCCAGCAGTCGTAAACAGGGGGCGAACACTGAA.

Note on this clone: Read coverage stops 3 residues before the CDR3 terminus; the germline J gene supplies the remainder. This chain uses TRBV5-1 with TRBJ2-3; D may be TRBD1 (5 bases). CDR3 length: 15 residues. Between the trimmed V and J ends, which lost 6 bases and 5 bases, there was a span of 19 bases. Looked up from germline, CDR1 is SGHRS and CDR2 is YFSETQ. This CDR3 is CASNLGRVERDTQYF. The part of the CDR3 DNA that was read is TGCGCCAGCAACCTAGGCAGGGTTGAAAGAGATACG.

Comments on this clone: The read halts 3 residues ahead of the CDR3 end, with the missing end drawn from the germline J gene. The chain has TRBV5-1 and TRBJ1-6, with a tentative D call TRBD1 (5 bases). Between the trimmed V and J ends, which lost 4 bases and 8 bases, there was a span of 10 bases. Germline V gene sequence: CDR1 SGHRS, CDR2 YFSETQ. The CDR3 covers 13 residues. The CDR3 reads CASSRVRDSPLHF. The covered CDR3 bases are TGCGCCAGCAGCCGAGTCAGGGATTCACCC.

Concerning this clone itself: Read sequence stops 3 residues before the CDR3 end, and the germline J gene provides the missing end. The V and J genes are TRBV7-2 and TRBJ2-7, with D perhaps matching TRBD2 (6 bases). The V gene's germline CDR1 is SGHTA and CDR2 FQGNSA. The CDR3 totals 16 residues. V gave up 0 bases and J gave up 4 bases, with 16 bases separating them. The CDR3 loop is CASSLAGGPQKYEQYF. The part of the CDR3 DNA that was read is TGTGCCAGCAGCTTAGCGGGGGGACCCCAAAAATACGAG.

CDR3 sequence: CASSLAGDEKLFF. Partial CDR3 DNA: TGTGCCAGCAGCTTGGCCGGGGATGAAAAA. The chain employs TRBV5-4 and TRBJ1-4; D call uncertain. Sequencing ends 3 residues short of the CDR3 end; the germline J gene provides the rest. CDR3 length: 13 residues. Germline CDR1 and CDR2: SGHNT and YYREEE (reference sequence). V gave up 0 bases and J gave up 6 bases, with 6 bases separating them.

Turning to this clone: The read ends 3 residues before the CDR3 terminus; that terminus is restored from the germline J gene. This sequence joins TRBV7-6 and TRBJ1-1; 8 bases map to TRBD1. Germline CDR1 SGHVS, CDR2 FNYEAQ. The CDR3 contains 14 residues. The part of the CDR3 DNA that was read is TGTGCCAGCAGCTTGGAGGGGACAGGTCGTGGG. It is translated as CASSLEGTGRG. From start to end, the CDR3 is CASSLEGTGRGAFF.

Details on this clone: The missing CDR3 end, 3 residues past where the read stops, is filled in from the germline J gene. The V and J genes are TRBV5-1 and TRBJ1-1; 7 nucleotides agree with TRBD1. Trimming removed 4 bases from V and 1 base from J; junction bases left unmatched: 13. Germline CDR1 reads SGHRS; CDR2 reads YFSETQ. The CDR3 extends over 17 amino acids. This CDR3 is CASSLEQSGGSNTEAFF. Incomplete CDR3 DNA: TGCGCCAGCAGCCTAGAACAATCAGGGGGGTCGAACACTGAA.

Turning to this clone: Sequencing ends 3 residues short of the CDR3 end; the germline J gene provides the rest. The chain employs TRBV5-1 and TRBJ1-1; D is possibly TRBD1 (5 bases). V was clipped by 3 bases and J by 0 bases, with 9 bases between them. The germline CDR1 and CDR2 sequences are SGHRS and YFSETQ. The CDR3 has 14 residues. The sequenced part of the CDR3 DNA is TGCGCCAGCAGCTCATGGGGGGTGAACACTGAA. Amino acids: CASSSWGVNTE. From start to end, the CDR3 is CASSSWGVNTEAFF.

Of note for this clone: Read data end 3 residues before the CDR3 end; the end is taken from the germline J gene. The chain recombines TRBV2 with TRBJ2-1, with D uncertain. This CDR3 spans 11 amino acids. Germline loops: CDR1 SNHLY, CDR2 FYNNEI. V lost 2 bases and J 9 bases, leaving 5 bases between the germline ends. Partial CDR3 DNA: TGTGCCAGCAGTGAACTCAGTGAG. Its translation: CASSELSE. The whole CDR3 reads CASSELSEQFF.

As to this clone: The read terminates 3 residues before the CDR3 end, so the remaining end is supplied by the germline J gene. The chain joins TRBV6-2 or TRBV6-3 to TRBJ1-2; the D is unclear. V was cut by 0 bases and J by 4 bases, with 15 bases left in between. CDR3 length: 16 residues. Germline lookup yields CDR1 MNHEY and CDR2 SVGEGT. The CDR3 is CASSYSRLQPLYGYTF. CDR3 DNA (partial): TGTGCCAGCAGTTACTCGAGACTCCAGCCCCTCTATGGC.

A word on this clone: The read gets to within 3 residues of the CDR3 end, and the germline J gene fills in the rest. The chain recombines TRBV19 with TRBJ2-7; 7 bases align to TRBD1. Trimming took 5 bases from V and 2 from J; bases not matched to a gene: 9. Germline V CDR1 and CDR2: LNHDA, SQIVND (reference sequence). There are 15 residues in the CDR3. The CDR3 bases that were read are TGTGCCAGTAGTCTCCGAGAGGGGGCGGCCTACGAG. This gives the protein CASSLREGAAYE. The full CDR3 is CASSLREGAAYEQYF.

Concerning this clone: The CDR3 goes on 3 residues after the read ends, and that part is filled in from the germline J gene. The genes are TRBV5-4 and TRBJ2-1; 7 positions agree with TRBD2. The V and J ends lost 1 base and 8 bases, in that order; junction bases with no gene match: 9. CDR3 length equals 15 residues. Germline loops: CDR1 SGHNT, CDR2 YYREEE (reference sequence). The CDR3 here is CASSLSRDYVYEQFF. CDR3 DNA (partial): TGTGCCAGCAGCTTGTCCCGGGACTATGTGTATGAG.

Points on this clone: With the read ending 3 residues before the CDR3 end, the germline J gene is used to fill in that end. The chain employs TRBV20-1 and TRBJ1-5; D gene ambiguous. Per the germline V gene, CDR1 is DFQATT and CDR2 is SNEGSKA (reference sequence). Between the trimmed V and J ends, which lost 4 bases and 1 base, there was a span of 11 bases. The CDR3 is 14 residues long. The CDR3 reads CSATMGRSNQPQHF. CDR3 bases read: TGCAGTGCTACTATGGGCAGGAGCAATCAGCCC.

For this clone: The read halts 3 residues ahead of the CDR3 end, with the missing end drawn from the germline J gene. The V call is TRBV7-2, the J call TRBJ1-3; perhaps TRBD1 as D (6 bases). CDR3 length: 15 amino acids. Trimming took off 0 bases at V and 4 bases at J, with 10 bases between the two ends. The V gene's germline CDR1 is SGHTA and CDR2 FQGNSA. The CDR3: CASSLAVGHGNTIYF. The DNA read from the CDR3 is TGTGCCAGCAGCTTAGCTGTGGGACACGGAAACACC.